Listed below are T cell receptor beta chains from one sample, sequenced in a study of OX40 agonist ivuxolimab in advanced cancers. Sequenced by immunoSEQ multiplex PCR; TCRdb stores in-frame clones only, minus some. The data show 75,000 to 95,000 clones, with about 92% seen just once and 0.51% held by the top ten. Sequenced here: CD4+ or CD8+ T cells sorted from blood, sampled in a trial of the OX40 agonist ivuxolimab. These receptors all stem from an adult with an advanced solid tumor such as melanoma, head and neck, liver or kidney cancer. Both conserved end residues are part of each CDR3. The D gene is left open where the match is weak. Clone size is given for some rows only: seen once, a few or many times, or a class if the clone is expanded.

d_call	j_call	clone_size	v_call	cdr3_length	cdr3_aa	cdr3_nt
-	TRBJ1-2	-	TRBV28	13	CASSLQAGYGYTF	TGTGCCAGCAGTTTACAGGCTGGCTATGGCTACACCTTC
-	TRBJ2-3	-	TRBV18	15	CASSPPGEKQDTQYF	TGTGCCAGCTCACCCCCCGGGGAAAAGCAAGATACGCAGTATTTT
-	TRBJ2-5	once	TRBV15	14	CATSRDEYQETQYF	TGTGCCACCAGCCGGGACGAGTACCAAGAGACCCAGTACTTC
-	TRBJ1-1	-	TRBV6-6	14	CASSYTRTNTEAFF	TGTGCCAGCAGTTATACACGAACCAACACTGAAGCTTTCTTT
-	TRBJ1-1	-	TRBV7-9	13	CASSLTLNTEAFF	TGTGCCAGCAGCTTGACACTGAACACTGAAGCTTTCTTT
TRBD1	TRBJ1-5	-	TRBV6-1	18	CASSEVGTGTYSNQPQHF	TGTGCCAGCAGTGAAGTTGGGACAGGGACCTATAGCAATCAGCCCCAGCATTTT
-	TRBJ2-3	-	TRBV7-3	15	CASSSKVSWTDTQYF	TGTGCCAGCAGCTCCAAAGTAAGCTGGACAGATACGCAGTATTTT
TRBD2	TRBJ2-3	-	TRBV12-5	17	CASGLARTSGRVDTQYF	TGTGCTAGTGGTTTGGCTCGGACTAGCGGGAGGGTGGATACGCAGTATTTT
-	TRBJ2-7	once	TRBV20-1	10	CSATNYEQYF	TGCAGTGCTACTAACTACGAGCAGTACTTC
-	TRBJ2-2	-	TRBV7-6	15	CASSFGAGPSGELFF	TGTGCCAGCAGCTTTGGAGCCGGGCCGAGCGGGGAGCTGTTTTTT
TRBD2	TRBJ2-1	-	TRBV29-1	12	CSVERTSGSMFF	TGCAGCGTTGAGCGGACTAGCGGTAGTATGTTCTTC
TRBD1	TRBJ2-7	-	TRBV6-1	15	CASRLTGTGSYEQYF	TGTGCCAGCAGGCTAACCGGGACAGGGAGCTACGAGCAGTACTTC
-	TRBJ2-7	-	TRBV2	13	CASTQGRSYEQYF	TGTGCCAGCACGCAGGGGCGTTCCTACGAGCAGTACTTC
-	TRBJ2-1	-	TRBV7-3	13	CASSRNRDNEQFF	TGTGCCAGCAGCCGCAACAGGGATAATGAGCAGTTCTTC
-	TRBJ1-3	-	TRBV11-3	15	CASSSGLLSGNTIYF	TGTGCCAGCAGCTCGGGACTGCTCTCTGGAAACACCATATATTTT
TRBD2	TRBJ2-3	-	TRBV6-5	15	CASSSLGTSGNTQYF	TGTGCCAGCAGTTCCCTTGGGACTAGCGGTAATACGCAGTATTTT
-	TRBJ2-7	-	TRBV19	15	CASRAQVGGHYEQYF	TGTGCCAGTAGAGCCCAGGTTGGCGGGCACTACGAGCAGTACTTC
TRBD1	TRBJ1-1	-	TRBV19	14	CASSDRGQVAEAFF	TGTGCCAGTAGCGACAGGGGGCAGGTCGCCGAAGCTTTCTTT
-	TRBJ2-3	-	TRBV6-1	16	CASSARRGAYTDTQYF	TGTGCCAGCAGTGCTCGCAGGGGGGCCTATACAGATACGCAGTATTTT
-	TRBJ1-5	-	TRBV6-1	15	CASSPGGTVNQPQHF	TGTGCCAGCAGCCCTGGGGGCACCGTCAATCAGCCCCAGCATTTT
TRBD1	TRBJ1-1	-	TRBV5-4	15	CASSLSQGVNTEAFF	TGTGCCAGCAGCTTGTCCCAGGGGGTCAACACTGAAGCTTTCTTT
-	TRBJ2-5	-	TRBV6-4	15	CASRHPGLHQETQYF	TGTGCCAGCAGACACCCGGGACTCCACCAAGAGACCCAGTACTTC
-	TRBJ2-3	once	TRBV10-3	15	CAISELGAQLDTQYF	TGTGCCATCAGTGAGTTGGGGGCTCAACTGGATACGCAGTATTTT
-	TRBJ1-2	-	TRBV5-1	13	CASSFYSFYGYTF	TGCGCCAGCAGCTTCTACAGTTTCTATGGCTACACCTTC